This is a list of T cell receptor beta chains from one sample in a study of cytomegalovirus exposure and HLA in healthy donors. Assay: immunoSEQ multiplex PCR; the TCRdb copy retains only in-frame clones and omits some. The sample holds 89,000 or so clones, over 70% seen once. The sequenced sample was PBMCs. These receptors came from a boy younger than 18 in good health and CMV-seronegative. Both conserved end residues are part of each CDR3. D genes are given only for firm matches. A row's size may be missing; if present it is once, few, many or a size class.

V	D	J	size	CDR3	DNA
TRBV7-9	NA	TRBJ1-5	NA	CASSLAYNEPQHF	TGTGCCAGCAGCTTAGCTTACAACGAACCCCAGCATTTT
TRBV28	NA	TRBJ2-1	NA	CASSLTYNEQFF	TGTGCCAGCAGCCTTACCTACAATGAGCAGTTCTTC
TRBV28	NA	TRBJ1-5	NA	CASSSPWLVGALFGNQPQHF	TGTGCCAGCAGTTCCCCTTGGCTTGTTGGGGCATTGTTCGGCAATCAGCCCCAGCATTTT
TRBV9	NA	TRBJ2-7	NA	CASSVGRLGYEQYF	TGTGCCAGCAGCGTAGGGCGGTTAGGCTACGAGCAGTACTTC
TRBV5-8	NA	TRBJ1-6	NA	CASSLATATNNSPLHF	TGTGCCAGCAGCTTGGCGACAGCTACCAATAATTCACCCCTCCACTTT
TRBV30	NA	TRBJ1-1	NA	CAWRGPLRAEAFF	TGTGCCTGGAGGGGGCCTCTACGGGCTGAAGCTTTCTTT
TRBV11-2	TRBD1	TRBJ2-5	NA	CASSFGTAQETQYF	TGTGCCAGCAGCTTTGGGACAGCCCAAGAGACCCAGTACTTC
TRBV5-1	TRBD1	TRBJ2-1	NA	CASSGQGYEQFF	TGCGCCAGCAGCGGACAGGGGTATGAGCAGTTCTTC
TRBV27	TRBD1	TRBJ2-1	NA	CASTPGQGMNEQFF	TGTGCCAGCACTCCGGGACAGGGTATGAATGAGCAGTTCTTC
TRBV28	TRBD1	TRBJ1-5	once	CASSFWDRGNQPQHF	TGTGCCAGCAGTTTTTGGGACAGGGGGAATCAGCCCCAGCATTTT
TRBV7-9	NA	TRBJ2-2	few	CASQIPGELFF	TGTGCCAGCCAAATTCCCGGGGAGCTGTTTTTT
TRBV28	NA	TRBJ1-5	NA	CASSLIGEAQPQHF	TGTGCCAGCAGTTTGATCGGGGAGGCTCAGCCCCAGCATTTT
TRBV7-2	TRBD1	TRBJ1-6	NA	CASSPTTGANNSPLHF	TGTGCCAGCAGCCCGACGACAGGGGCGAATAATTCACCCCTCCACTTT
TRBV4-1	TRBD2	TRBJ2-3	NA	CASSQDRDLAVTDTQYF	TGCGCCAGCAGCCAAGATAGAGACCTAGCGGTCACAGATACGCAGTATTTT
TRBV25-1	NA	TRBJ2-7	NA	CASSEGVGGSYEQYF	TGTGCCAGCAGTGAAGGAGTGGGGGGATCCTACGAGCAGTACTTC
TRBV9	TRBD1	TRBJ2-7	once	CASSVDQGASYEQYF	TGTGCCAGCAGCGTAGATCAGGGGGCATCCTACGAGCAGTACTTC
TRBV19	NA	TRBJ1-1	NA	CASSIPLQEAFF	TGTGCCAGTAGTATACCCCTGCAGGAAGCTTTCTTT
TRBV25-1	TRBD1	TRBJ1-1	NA	CASRTATGAGTEAFF	TGTGCCAGCAGGACCGCGACAGGGGCAGGAACTGAAGCTTTCTTT
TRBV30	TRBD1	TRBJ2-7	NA	CAWSPDRGRRSEQYF	TGTGCCTGGAGCCCGGACAGGGGGCGTCGGTCCGAGCAGTACTTC
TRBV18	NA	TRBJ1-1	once	CASSPPRGLNTEAFF	TGTGCCAGCTCACCACCGCGGGGACTGAACACTGAAGCTTTCTTT
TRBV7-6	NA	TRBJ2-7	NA	CASSQLTGSGEQYF	TGTGCCAGCAGCCAGCTTACGGGGAGTGGGGAGCAGTACTTC
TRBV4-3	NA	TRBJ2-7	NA	CASSQVAGSEYEQYF	TGCGCCAGCAGCCAAGTCGCGGGTTCCGAGTACGAGCAGTACTTC
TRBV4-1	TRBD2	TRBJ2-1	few	CASSLVAGTYNEQFF	TGCGCCAGCAGCCTCGTAGCGGGAACCTACAATGAGCAGTTCTTC
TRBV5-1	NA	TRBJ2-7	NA	CASRGDSFYEQYF	TGCGCCAGCAGAGGAGACAGCTTCTACGAGCAGTACTTC
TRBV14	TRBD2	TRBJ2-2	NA	CASSTGRAYTGELFF	TGTGCCAGCAGCACTGGGAGGGCCTATACCGGGGAGCTGTTTTTT
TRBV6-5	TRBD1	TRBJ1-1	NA	CASSEDRVGTEAFF	TGTGCCAGCAGCGAAGACAGGGTGGGGACTGAAGCTTTCTTT
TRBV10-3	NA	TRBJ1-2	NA	CAISETGFYGYTF	TGTGCCATCAGTGAAACAGGGTTCTATGGCTACACCTTC
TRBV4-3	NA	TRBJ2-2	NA	CASSPSRDWPGELFF	TGCGCCAGCAGCCCGTCCCGGGACTGGCCCGGGGAGCTGTTTTTT